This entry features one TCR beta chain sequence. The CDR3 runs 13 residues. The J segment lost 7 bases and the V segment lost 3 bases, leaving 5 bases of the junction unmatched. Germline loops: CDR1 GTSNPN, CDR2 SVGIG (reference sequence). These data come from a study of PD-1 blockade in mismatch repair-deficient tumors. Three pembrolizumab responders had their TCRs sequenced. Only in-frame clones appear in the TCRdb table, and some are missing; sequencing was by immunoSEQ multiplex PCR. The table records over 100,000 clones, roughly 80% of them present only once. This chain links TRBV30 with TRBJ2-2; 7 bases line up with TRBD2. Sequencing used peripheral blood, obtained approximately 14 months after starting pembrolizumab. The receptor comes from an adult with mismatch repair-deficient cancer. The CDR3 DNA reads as TGTGCCTGGAGGTCGCGGGGGTTCGGGGAGCTGTTTTTT. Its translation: CAWRSRGFGELFF.